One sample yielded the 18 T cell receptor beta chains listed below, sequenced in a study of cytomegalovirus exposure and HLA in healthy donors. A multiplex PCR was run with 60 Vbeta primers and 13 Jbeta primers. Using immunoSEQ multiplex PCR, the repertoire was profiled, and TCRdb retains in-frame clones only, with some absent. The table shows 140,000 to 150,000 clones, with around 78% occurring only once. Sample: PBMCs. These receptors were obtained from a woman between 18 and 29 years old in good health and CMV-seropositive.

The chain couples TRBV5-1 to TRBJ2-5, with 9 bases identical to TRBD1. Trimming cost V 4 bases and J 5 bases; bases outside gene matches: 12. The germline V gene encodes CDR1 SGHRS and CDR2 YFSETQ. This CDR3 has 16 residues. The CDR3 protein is CASSTSHRGRTETQYF. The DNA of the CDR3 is TGCGCCAGCAGCACCTCACACAGGGGGCGGACGGAGACCCAGTACTTC. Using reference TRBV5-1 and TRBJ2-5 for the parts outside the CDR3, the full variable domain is KAGVTQTPRYLIKTRGQQVTLSCSPISGHRSVSWYQQTPGQGLQFLFEYFSETQRNKGNFPGRFSGRQFSNSRSEMNVSTLELGDSALYLCASSTSHRGRTETQYFGPGTRLLVL.

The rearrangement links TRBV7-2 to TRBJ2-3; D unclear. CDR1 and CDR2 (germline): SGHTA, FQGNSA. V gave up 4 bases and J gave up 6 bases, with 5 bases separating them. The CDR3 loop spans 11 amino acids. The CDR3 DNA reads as TGTGCCAGCAGCTGGCGGGATACGCAGTATTTT. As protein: CASSWRDTQYF.

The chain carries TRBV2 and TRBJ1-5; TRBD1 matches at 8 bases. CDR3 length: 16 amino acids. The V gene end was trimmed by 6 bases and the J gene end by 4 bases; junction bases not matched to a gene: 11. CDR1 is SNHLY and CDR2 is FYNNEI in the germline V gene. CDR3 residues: CASRDRQGQKNQPQHF. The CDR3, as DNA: TGTGCCAGCAGAGACCGACAGGGGCAGAAGAATCAGCCCCAGCATTTT. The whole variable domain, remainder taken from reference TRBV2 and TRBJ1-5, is EPEVTQTPSHQVTQMGQEVILRCVPISNHLYFYWYRQILGQKVEFLVSFYNNEISEKSEIFDDQFSVERPDGSNFTLKIRSTKLEDSAMYFCASRDRQGQKNQPQHFGDGTRLSIL.

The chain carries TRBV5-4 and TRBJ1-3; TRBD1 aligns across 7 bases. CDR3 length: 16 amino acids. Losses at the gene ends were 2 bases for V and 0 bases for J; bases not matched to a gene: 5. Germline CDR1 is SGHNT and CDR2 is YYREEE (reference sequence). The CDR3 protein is CASSLNRGSSGNTIYF. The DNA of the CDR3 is TGTGCCAGCAGCTTAAACAGGGGATCCTCTGGAAACACCATATATTTT.

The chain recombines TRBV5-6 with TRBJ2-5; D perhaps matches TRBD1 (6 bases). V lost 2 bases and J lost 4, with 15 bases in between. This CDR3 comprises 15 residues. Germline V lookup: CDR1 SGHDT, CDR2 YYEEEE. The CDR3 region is CASSLGATGIETQYF. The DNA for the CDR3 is TGTGCCAGCAGCTTAGGGGCCACAGGGATAGAGACCCAGTACTTC.

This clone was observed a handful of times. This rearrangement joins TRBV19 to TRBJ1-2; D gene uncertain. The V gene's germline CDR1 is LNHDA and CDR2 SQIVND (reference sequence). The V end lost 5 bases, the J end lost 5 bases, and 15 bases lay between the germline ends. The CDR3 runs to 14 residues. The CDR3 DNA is TGTGCCAGTAGTCCGCACCGAGGGCAATATGGCTACACCTTC. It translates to CASSPHRGQYGYTF.

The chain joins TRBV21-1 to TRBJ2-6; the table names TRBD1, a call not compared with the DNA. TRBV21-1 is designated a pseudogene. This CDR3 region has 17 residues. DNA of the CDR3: TGTGCCAGCAGCAAAGAGGTGGACAGGGCCGGGGCCAACGTCCTGACTTTC. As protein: CASSKEVDRAGANVLTF.

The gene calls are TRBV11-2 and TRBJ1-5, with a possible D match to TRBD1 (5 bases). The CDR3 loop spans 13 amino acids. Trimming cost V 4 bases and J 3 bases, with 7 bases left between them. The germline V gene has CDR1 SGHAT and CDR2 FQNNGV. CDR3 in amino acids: CASSSGLNQPQHF. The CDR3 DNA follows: TGTGCCAGCAGCTCAGGGCTCAATCAGCCCCAGCATTTT.

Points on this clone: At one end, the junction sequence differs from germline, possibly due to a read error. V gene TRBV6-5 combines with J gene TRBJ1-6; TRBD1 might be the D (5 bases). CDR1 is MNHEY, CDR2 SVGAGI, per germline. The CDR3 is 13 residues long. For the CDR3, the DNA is TGTGCCAGCAGCCGCGGGGGTGATTCACCCCTTCACTTT. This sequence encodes CASSRGGDSPLHF.

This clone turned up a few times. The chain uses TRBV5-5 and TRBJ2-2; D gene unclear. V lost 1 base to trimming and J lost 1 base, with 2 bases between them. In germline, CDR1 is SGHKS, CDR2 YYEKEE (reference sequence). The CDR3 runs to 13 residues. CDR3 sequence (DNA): TGTGCCAGCAGCTTGCTGAACACCGGGGAGCTGTTTTTT. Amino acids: CASSLLNTGELFF.

The chain's CDR3 is CSVVDSVYYGYTF. The DNA of the CDR3 is TGCAGCGTTGTGGACAGCGTGTACTATGGCTACACCTTC. This rearrangement joins TRBV29-1 to TRBJ1-2; D might be TRBD1 (6 bases). The length of the CDR3 is 13 residues. The V and J ends lost 4 bases and 3 bases respectively, with 12 bases between them. Germline V gene lookup returns CDR1 SQVTM and CDR2 ANQGSEA.

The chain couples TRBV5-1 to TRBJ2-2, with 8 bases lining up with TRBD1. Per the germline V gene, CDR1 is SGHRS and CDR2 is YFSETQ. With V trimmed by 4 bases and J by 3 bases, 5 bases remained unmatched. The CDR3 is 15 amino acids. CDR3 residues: CASSPMGQDTGELFF. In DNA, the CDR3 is TGCGCCAGCAGCCCTATGGGACAGGACACCGGGGAGCTGTTTTTT.

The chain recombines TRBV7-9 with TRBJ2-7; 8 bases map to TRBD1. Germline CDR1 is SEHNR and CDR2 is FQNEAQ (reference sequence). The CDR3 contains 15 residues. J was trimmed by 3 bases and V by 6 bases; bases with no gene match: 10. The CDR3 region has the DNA TGTGCCAGCAGACCTCTTAGGACAGGGCACTACGAGCAGTACTTC. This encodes CASRPLRTGHYEQYF.

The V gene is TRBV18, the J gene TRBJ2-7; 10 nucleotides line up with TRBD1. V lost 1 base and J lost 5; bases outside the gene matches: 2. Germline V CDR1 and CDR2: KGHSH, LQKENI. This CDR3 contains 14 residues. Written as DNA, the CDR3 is TGTGCCAGCTCACCACGGGGACAGGGGAACGAGCAGTACTTC. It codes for CASSPRGQGNEQYF.

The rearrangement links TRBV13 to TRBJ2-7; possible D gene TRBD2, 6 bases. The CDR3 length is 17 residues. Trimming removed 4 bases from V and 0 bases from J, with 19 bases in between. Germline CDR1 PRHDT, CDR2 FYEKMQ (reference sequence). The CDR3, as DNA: TGTGCCAGCAGCTCTCTCGACCTGGGGGGTACCTCCTACGAGCAGTACTTC. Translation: CASSSLDLGGTSYEQYF.

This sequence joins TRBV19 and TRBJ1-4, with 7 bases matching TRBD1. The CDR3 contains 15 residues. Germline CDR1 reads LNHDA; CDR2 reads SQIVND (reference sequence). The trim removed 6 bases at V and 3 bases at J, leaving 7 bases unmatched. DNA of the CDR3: TGTGCCAGTAGGGAAGGGGGCGGATCTAATGAAAAACTGTTTTTT. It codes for CASREGGGSNEKLFF.

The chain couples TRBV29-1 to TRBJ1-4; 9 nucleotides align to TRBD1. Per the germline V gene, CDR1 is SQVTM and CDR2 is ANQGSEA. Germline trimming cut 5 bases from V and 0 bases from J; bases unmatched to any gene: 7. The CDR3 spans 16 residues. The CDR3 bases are TGCAGCGTTAAGACAGGGGGGTATGCAACTAATGAAAAACTGTTTTTT. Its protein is CSVKTGGYATNEKLFF.

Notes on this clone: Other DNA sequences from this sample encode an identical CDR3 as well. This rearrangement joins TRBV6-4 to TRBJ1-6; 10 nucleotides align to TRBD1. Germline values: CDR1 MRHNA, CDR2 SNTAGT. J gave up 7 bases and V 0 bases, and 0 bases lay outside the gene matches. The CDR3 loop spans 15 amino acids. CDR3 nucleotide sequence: TGTGCCAGCAGTGACTCGACAGGGGGCAATTCACCCCTCCACTTT. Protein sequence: CASSDSTGGNSPLHF.